This T cell receptor (beta chain) was recorded in a study of T cell repertoires in cytomegalovirus infection. J lost 4 bases, V lost 2 bases, and 3 bases had no gene match. The CDR3 consists of 14 residues. Germline CDR1 reads MGHRA; CDR2 reads YSYEKL. With respect to this clonotype: What it binds is unknown.

MiXCR was run by TCRdb on the reads, yielding one entry per CDR3 protein. The repertoire consists of roughly 120,000 distinct CDR3 sequences, with over 30% occurring once and the leading ten covering 45% to 65%. V and J are TRBV4-1 and TRBJ1-1, with TRBD1 matching over 8 bases. The receptor was isolated from a human donor in good health (CMV status not recorded). Some clones in this sample may be carry-over from other donors' samples. The material sequenced was CD8+ T cells from cultured PBMCs, taken from culture after CMV antigen stimulation. The CDR3 DNA reads as TGCGCCAGCAGCCAAACAGGGGGAGGCACTGAAGCTTTCTTT. Translating it yields CASSQTGGGTEAFF.